A single T cell receptor (beta chain) is shown here with its context. The junction shows a germline mismatch at one end, possibly a read error. This CDR3 has 12 amino acids. CDR1 is LGHDT, CDR2 YNNKEL, per germline (reference sequence). This record comes from a study of blood T cell repertoires in COVID-19. Study at large: PBMCs, B-cell-depleted T cells, or T cells provided the cDNA or gDNA that made up the material.

Authors' data handling: Reference gene primer amplification in the assay estimated nucleated cell counts. Generated by immunoSEQ multiplex PCR, the TCRdb table keeps only in-frame clones and is missing some. The V and J calls and clone size are taken from that table; D and trimming were inferred from the DNA. The sample contains 100,000 to 130,000 clones, about 91% of which appear only once. The rearrangement joins TRBV3-1 (or the pseudogene TRBV3-2) to TRBJ2-7; D uncertain. The sequence was obtained from a man in his forties or fifties with active or convalescent COVID-19. Sequencing used peripheral blood. CDR3 loop: CASSQDRVVMHF. CDR3 in DNA: TGTGCCAGCAGCCAAGATCGAGTCGTCATGCACTTC.